Listed here are 32 T cell receptor beta chains from one sample, sequenced in a study. TCRdb independently ran MiXCR on the RT-PCR reads; one entry per CDR3 protein. In the table there are about 680,000 distinct CDR3 sequences, 14% of which are singletons. The sample comprised memory CD4+ T cells from blood. These receptors originate from a female donor in good health, serving as a healthy control.

This clonotype was seen a handful of times. The V gene is TRBV7-6, the J gene TRBJ2-7; D gene ambiguous. The germline V gene has CDR1 SGHVS and CDR2 FNYEAQ. This CDR3 has 13 amino acids. Trimming stripped 1 base from V and 3 bases from J, with 7 bases between. The CDR3 loop reads CASSLDEGYEQYF. CDR3 DNA sequence: TGTGCCAGCAGCTTAGACGAAGGCTACGAGCAGTACTTC.

V gene TRBV5-1 combines with J gene TRBJ1-6, with D possibly being TRBD1 (6 bases). Trimming shortened V by 0 bases and J by 7 bases, and 14 bases separated the two germline ends. CDR3 length equals 16 residues. Germline V gene lookup returns CDR1 SGHRS and CDR2 YFSETQ. The CDR3: CASSLAGDISNSPLHF. CDR3 nucleotides: TGCGCCAGCAGCTTGGCTGGGGACATCTCCAATTCACCCCTCCACTTT.

This clonotype was counted ten times or more. The chain recombines TRBV5-1 with TRBJ2-7; 9 positions agree with TRBD1. The CDR3 totals 15 residues. V shed 4 bases, J shed 6 bases, and the junction held 11 bases outside the gene matches. The germline CDR1 and CDR2 sequences are SGHRS and YFSETQ. This CDR3 is CASSPHQPTGGEQYF. For the CDR3, the DNA is TGCGCCAGCAGCCCCCATCAACCGACAGGGGGCGAGCAGTACTTC.

This clonotype was seen repeatedly, ten times or more. The J gene is TRBJ2-1, the V gene TRBV7-3; 7 bases map to TRBD1. This CDR3 has 13 amino acids. The trim removed 1 base at V and 6 bases at J, leaving 0 bases unmatched. Per the germline V gene, CDR1 is SGHTA and CDR2 is FQGTGA. CDR3 in DNA: TGTGCCAGCAGCTTAAACAGGGGCAATGAGCAGTTCTTC. Translation gives CASSLNRGNEQFF.

This clonotype came up a few times. The CDR3, as DNA: TGTGCCACCCCCTTAGAGGGGAGCACAGATACGCAGTATTTT. This codes for CATPLEGSTDTQYF. This chain joins TRBV7-3 and TRBJ2-3; D may be TRBD1 or TRBD2 (5 bases each). Germline CDR1 and CDR2: SGHTA and FQGTGA. V was clipped by 10 bases and J by 0 bases, with 14 bases between them. This CDR3 region has 14 residues.

There are a few counts of this clonotype. This chain uses TRBV12-3 or TRBV12-4 with TRBJ1-6, with D unresolved. This CDR3 contains 13 residues. Trimming left V 8 bases short and J 5 bases short, with 10 bases between. The CDR3 DNA reads TGTGCCAGCGGGAACACCAATAATTCACCCCTCCACTTT. It yields the protein CASGNTNNSPLHF.

This sequence joins TRBV6-5 and TRBJ1-1; maybe TRBD1 (6 bases). V lost 4 bases to trimming and J lost 7 bases, with 19 bases between them. CDR1 is MNHEY, CDR2 SVGAGI, per germline. The CDR3 totals 15 residues. The DNA of the CDR3 is TGTGCCAGCAGTTCACCGGGCCGGACAGAAAGTGAAGCTTTCTTT. Protein product: CASSSPGRTESEAFF.

This clonotype showed up many times. The V gene is TRBV7-6, the J gene TRBJ2-2; 9 bases are a match to TRBD1. CDR1 SGHVS and CDR2 FNYEAQ come from the germline V gene. V shed 5 bases and J 8 bases; nucleotides not matched to a gene: 15. This CDR3 is 17 amino acids long. CDR3: CASSLFRGGQGTGELFF. The CDR3 DNA reads TGTGCCAGCAGCCTCTTTCGAGGAGGACAGGGGACGGGGGAGCTGTTTTTT. Based on the CDR3 plus reference TRBV7-6 and TRBJ2-2, the full variable domain is GAGVSQSPRYKVTKRGQDVALRCDPISGHVSLYWYRQALGQGPEFLTYFNYEAQQDKSGLPNDRFSAERPEGSISTLTIQRTEQRDSAMYRCASSLFRGGQGTGELFFGEGSRLTVL.

The genes are TRBV27 and TRBJ2-2; D ambiguous. The V end lost 5 bases, the J end lost 1 base, and 8 bases lay between the germline ends. Looked up from germline, CDR1 is MNHEY and CDR2 is SMNVEV (reference sequence). The CDR3 runs to 14 residues. The CDR3 DNA follows: TGTGCCAGCAGTCCGTTGGTGAACACCGGGGAGCTGTTTTTT. This codes for CASSPLVNTGELFF.

This clonotype was observed a handful of times. The chain combines TRBV2 with TRBJ2-7, with D possibly being TRBD1 (6 bases). V dropped 8 bases and J dropped 2 bases, with 16 bases sitting between them. CDR1 is SNHLY, CDR2 FYNNEI, per germline. CDR3 size: 14 residues. The CDR3 is CASRTGQRAYEQYF. In DNA form, the CDR3 reads TGTGCCAGCCGGACGGGACAACGAGCCTACGAGCAGTACTTC.

This clonotype has more than one count but fewer than ten. This chain uses TRBV7-2 with TRBJ2-3; TRBD2 is a possible D gene (6 bases). This CDR3 contains 14 residues. The germline V and J ends were trimmed by 1 base and 6 bases, with 11 bases remaining between them. CDR1 and CDR2 from the germline V gene are SGHTA and FQGNSA. The CDR3 sequence is CASSLVSSEDTQYF. CDR3 coding DNA: TGTGCCAGCAGCTTAGTTTCTAGCGAGGATACGCAGTATTTT.

The chain links TRBV30 to TRBJ2-7; D not resolved. V lost 1 base, J lost 1 base, and 17 bases lay in between. This CDR3 has 16 residues. The germline V gene has CDR1 GTSNPN and CDR2 SVGIG (reference sequence). Here the CDR3 reads CAWSGHLNDLSYEQYF. The CDR3 DNA is TGTGCCTGGAGTGGACACCTTAATGACTTGTCCTACGAGCAGTACTTC.

This clonotype was detected only a few times. The V call is TRBV6-2 or TRBV6-3, the J call TRBJ1-2; D ambiguous. This CDR3 has 12 amino acids. Germline CDR1 reads MNHEY; CDR2 reads SVGEGT. The CDR3 DNA reads as TGTGCAATAGCGCGAACGAGCTATGGCTACACCTTC. Its translation: CAIARTSYGYTF.

This clonotype has more than one count but fewer than ten. The V and J genes are TRBV1 and TRBJ2-1; the DNA was not compared with TRBD2, the D call given in the table. TRBV1 is classified as a pseudogene. The length of the CDR3 is 16 residues. This CDR3 reads CTSSQVCGKCYNEQFF. CDR3 nucleotides: TGCACCAGCAGCCAAGTTTGCGGGAAGTGCTACAATGAGCAGTTCTTC.

This clonotype occurred a few times. This chain joins TRBV20-1 and TRBJ2-3; 9 nucleotides match TRBD2. Germline trimming cut 5 bases from V and 1 base from J; bases unmatched to any gene: 7. CDR3 length: 15 amino acids. Germline CDR1 is DFQATT and CDR2 is SNEGSKA (reference sequence). The CDR3 reads CSAVLWTSGTDTQYF. The CDR3 nucleotides are TGCAGTGCTGTCCTCTGGACTAGCGGCACAGATACGCAGTATTTT.

There are many counts of this clonotype. The chain joins TRBV5-5 to TRBJ2-7; TRBD1 or TRBD2 may be the D gene (5 bases each). The length of the CDR3 is 12 residues. Germline values: CDR1 SGHKS, CDR2 YYEKEE (reference sequence). In nucleotides, the CDR3 is TGTGCTTCGACCGGGACGTCATGGGAGCAGTACTTC. Amino acids: CASTGTSWEQYF.

This clonotype was seen ten or more times. The V and J genes are TRBV29-1 and TRBJ1-1; tentatively, D is TRBD1 (6 bases). CDR3 length: 14 residues. Germline loops: CDR1 SQVTM, CDR2 ANQGSEA. V was clipped by 7 bases and J by 3 bases, with 18 bases between them. The CDR3 DNA sequence: TGCAGCGGGAAAAGGGGGGCGTGGGACACTGAAGCTTTCTTT. Protein product: CSGKRGAWDTEAFF. The whole variable domain, remainder taken from reference TRBV29-1 and TRBJ1-1, is SAVISQKPSRDICQRGTSLTIQCQVDSQVTMMFWYRQQPGQSLTLIATANQGSEATYESGFVIDKFPISRPNLTFSTLTVSNMSPEDSSIYLCSGKRGAWDTEAFFGQGTRLTVV.

This clonotype has just a few counts. V and J are TRBV12-3 or TRBV12-4 and TRBJ2-3; 9 bases agree with TRBD1. The CDR3 runs 15 residues. With V trimmed by 1 base and J by 7 bases, 6 bases remained unmatched. In DNA, the CDR3 is TGTGCCAGCAGTTTAGTGGGACAGGGCGCGAATACGCAGTATTTT. Its protein is CASSLVGQGANTQYF.

Written as DNA, the CDR3 is TGCGCCAGCAGCTTGGTTACAGCTCCCGGGGAGCTGTTTTTT. Protein: CASSLVTAPGELFF. V and J are TRBV5-1 and TRBJ2-2; no firm D call. Trimming removed 0 bases from V and 6 bases from J, with 9 bases in between. CDR3 length equals 14 residues. Germline assignment: CDR1 SGHRS and CDR2 YFSETQ.

The V call is TRBV20-1, the J call TRBJ2-7; 10 bases map to TRBD2. Trimming took 4 bases from V and 0 from J; bases not matched to a gene: 9. The CDR3 covers 16 residues. Germline CDR1 is DFQATT and CDR2 is SNEGSKA (reference sequence). The CDR3 coding sequence is TGCAGTGCTACCCCCGACGCTAGCGGGGGCTCCTACGAGCAGTACTTC. Amino acids: CSATPDASGGSYEQYF.

This clonotype has only a few counts. The V call is TRBV6-1, the J call TRBJ2-7; no clear D gene. Germline V gene data show CDR1 as MNHNS and CDR2 as SASEGT. The CDR3 length is 12 residues. V lost 3 bases, J lost 3 bases, and 6 bases lay in between. CDR3 coding DNA: TGTGCCAGCAGTGACGTTTACTACGAGCAGTACTTC. Amino acid sequence: CASSDVYYEQYF.

This chain connects TRBV18 to TRBJ1-2; D is uncertain. The V gene's germline CDR1 is KGHSH and CDR2 LQKENI. Trimming shortened V by 4 bases and J by 0 bases, and 12 bases separated the two germline ends. This CDR3 is 15 amino acids long. CDR3: CASSQAAEANYGYTF. In DNA, the CDR3 is TGTGCCAGCTCACAGGCAGCCGAAGCTAACTATGGCTACACCTTC.

This clonotype was seen many times. The V gene is TRBV5-5, the J gene TRBJ2-3; the D call may be TRBD1 or TRBD2 (5 bases each). Trimming left V 4 bases short and J 6 bases short, with 18 bases between. Germline V gene sequence: CDR1 SGHKS, CDR2 YYEKEE (reference sequence). The CDR3 length is 15 residues. In DNA, the CDR3 is TGTGCCAGCAGCAAGGGACCCACCGAGGTTGATACGCAGTATTTT. Amino acid sequence: CASSKGPTEVDTQYF.

This clonotype was counted only a few times. The chain carries TRBV18 and TRBJ2-2; the D gene is possibly TRBD2 (6 bases). Trimming pared 2 bases from V and 5 bases from J, leaving 15 bases between. Germline V gene sequence: CDR1 KGHSH, CDR2 LQKENI. This CDR3 has 16 amino acids. The CDR3 bases are TGTGCCAGCTCACCATCCGGCGGGGTGACTACCGGGGAGCTGTTTTTT. It specifies CASSPSGGVTTGELFF.

This clonotype was seen a few times. This chain connects TRBV5-1 to TRBJ2-1, with TRBD2 matching 8 bases. The CDR3 extends over 15 amino acids. Germline assignment: CDR1 SGHRS and CDR2 YFSETQ. V trimming: 2 bases; J trimming: 8 bases; junction bases outside the gene matches: 9. This chain's CDR3 is CASSFSGTRLDEQFF. In nucleotides, the CDR3 is TGCGCCAGCAGCTTCTCGGGGACTAGATTGGATGAGCAGTTCTTC.

The chain employs TRBV10-3 and TRBJ2-3, with TRBD2 as a possible D gene (5 bases). The CDR3 runs 16 residues. The V gene lost 4 bases and the J gene lost 0 bases, with 14 bases spanning the gap. From germline, CDR1 is ENHRY and CDR2 SYGVKD. CDR3 in DNA: TGTGCCATCAGTGCTTCGAGGGAAAGTAGCACAGATACGCAGTATTTT. Its protein product is CAISASRESSTDTQYF.

Notes on this clonotype: A much larger clonotype is one base distant, so this may be a read error. The genes are TRBV5-4 and TRBJ2-7; 12 bases map to TRBD2. The junction had 4 bases not matched to a gene; V was cut back by 4 bases and J by 8 bases. This CDR3 is 13 amino acids long. Per the germline V gene, CDR1 is SGHNT and CDR2 is YYREEE (reference sequence). CDR3 residues: CASSLAGGLKQYF. CDR3 DNA sequence: TGTGCCAGCAGCCTAGCGGGGGGGCTCAAGCAGTACTTC.

The gene calls are TRBV7-2 and TRBJ2-7, with 8 bases lining up with TRBD2. Germline CDR1 and CDR2: SGHTA and FQGNSA. The J segment lost 0 bases and the V segment lost 2 bases, leaving 6 bases of the junction unmatched. This CDR3 is built from 16 residues. The CDR3 loop reads CASSLWSGGSSYEQYF. The CDR3 DNA reads TGTGCCAGCAGCTTATGGTCGGGGGGGAGCTCCTACGAGCAGTACTTC.

This clonotype was seen repeatedly, ten times or more. The V call is TRBV12-3 or TRBV12-4, the J call TRBJ1-1; D remains ambiguous. Trimming pared 3 bases from V and 0 bases from J, leaving 5 bases between. The CDR3 runs 13 residues. The CDR3 region has the DNA TGTGCCAGCAGTTTTAACGTGAACACTGAAGCTTTCTTT. This codes for CASSFNVNTEAFF.

This clonotype appeared a few times. V is TRBV12-3 or TRBV12-4 and J is TRBJ2-1, with unresolved D. The germline V and J ends were trimmed by 4 bases and 5 bases, with 9 bases remaining between them. The CDR3 has 13 residues. This CDR3 is CASSSSTNNEQFF. DNA for the CDR3: TGTGCCAGCAGTTCTAGTACAAACAATGAGCAGTTCTTC.

This clonotype has just a few counts. V usage is TRBV7-6 and J usage is TRBJ1-2; TRBD1 might be the D (5 bases). The ends were cut back, 1 base at V and 10 bases at J, with 16 bases in the middle. The CDR3 runs 14 residues. Germline V gives CDR1 SGHVS, CDR2 FNYEAQ. The DNA for the CDR3 is TGTGCCAGCAGCTTAGACTCGTGGGGGGTCGCCTACACCTTC. This codes for CASSLDSWGVAYTF.

This clonotype appeared a few times. The chain employs TRBV6-1 and TRBJ2-3; TRBD2 might be the D (6 bases). Looked up from germline, CDR1 is MNHNS and CDR2 is SASEGT. CDR3 length: 16 amino acids. Deletions cut 8 bases from V and 6 bases from J, with 24 bases between. Here the CDR3 DNA reads TGTGCCAGCGTTCCGGGGCCCGCTATAGCGGCTGATACGCAGTATTTT. As protein: CASVPGPAIAADTQYF.